This TCR beta chain was identified during a study of CD8+ T cells in alopecia areata. General observations from the study: Scalp lesions, especially in alopecia totalis/universalis, had higher clonality than normal scalp. Clarity of TCR sharing across patients fell short of that in mice, possibly HLA-related.

The germline gives CDR1 MNHEY, CDR2 SVGAGI. The length of the CDR3 is 13 residues. Trimming shortened V by 6 bases and J by 0 bases, and 6 bases separated the two germline ends. Extraction and reverse transcription of RNA yielded cDNA as the sequencing template. Data came from immunoSEQ multiplex PCR; TCRdb stores just in-frame clones and leaves some out. The sample yields approximately 24,000 clones, 52% seen once. Collection of lesional scalp punch biopsies and peripheral blood was performed in alopecia areata patients. This clone was recorded a few times. Its target is unknown. The V and J genes are TRBV6-5 and TRBJ2-1; weak D call: TRBD2 (5 bases). Sequenced sample: NKG2D-high CD8+ T cells sorted from blood. This receptor was taken from a human donor with alopecia areata. The chain's CDR3 is CASRGDSYNEQFF. DNA for the CDR3: TGTGCCAGCAGGGGAGACTCCTACAATGAGCAGTTCTTC.